Below, 21 T cell receptor beta chains from the same sample are listed, as sequenced in a study of CD8+CD57+ T cells in acquired aplastic anemia. Genomic DNA, the template, was used for profiling of the TCR beta VDJ and CDR3. Via MiXCR, TCRdb re-called the reads, giving one row per CDR3 protein. The sample has approximately 180,000 distinct CDR3 sequences; about half are singletons. Whoever was chosen for sequencing had shown CD8+CD57+ cell expansion by flow cytometry. Source material: sorted CD4+, CD8+, or CD8+CD57+ T cells (not recorded which) from PBMCs. The receptors stem from a human donor with aplastic anemia.

This CDR3 reads CASSALGGLNTEAFF. CDR3 bases: TGTGCCAGTAGTGCTTTGGGAGGGCTGAACACTGAAGCTTTCTTT. The chain uses TRBV19 and TRBJ1-1; the D is unclear. CDR1 is LNHDA, CDR2 SQIVND, per germline (reference sequence). V lost 5 bases and J lost 0, with 13 bases in between. CDR3 length equals 15 residues.

The chain recombines TRBV19 with TRBJ2-2; D gene unclear. The CDR3 consists of 14 residues. Germline values: CDR1 LNHDA, CDR2 SQIVND (reference sequence). Trimming took off 0 bases at V and 7 bases at J, with 9 bases between the two ends. CDR3 sequence reads: CASSIDRAGGELFF. In DNA form, the CDR3 reads TGTGCCAGTAGTATAGATAGGGCTGGCGGGGAGCTGTTTTTT.

As concerns this clonotype: This CDR3 is missing its conserved last phenylalanine or tryptophan, likely due to a read error. CDR3 coding DNA: TGTGCCAGCAGCCTTCTTCGGAGCGGGAGTTTCGGGGAGCTGTTTCTT. Encoded protein: CASSLLRSGSFGELFL. The chain employs TRBV14 and TRBJ2-2; 8 bases line up with TRBD2. The CDR3 covers 16 residues. The V and J ends lost 4 bases and 7 bases, in that order; junction bases with no gene match: 11. The V gene's germline CDR1 is SGHDN and CDR2 FVKESK.

The chain couples TRBV29-1 to TRBJ1-2; no clear D. The germline V gene encodes CDR1 SQVTM and CDR2 ANQGSEA. This CDR3 comprises 11 residues. Trimming pared 0 bases from V and 4 bases from J, leaving 3 bases between. The CDR3, as DNA: TGCAGCGTTGAAGATGCCTATGGCTACACCTTC. As protein: CSVEDAYGYTF.

This clonotype was seen ten or more times. This chain links TRBV7-2 with TRBJ2-7, with 8 bases fitting TRBD1. Trimming removed 5 bases from V and 0 bases from J; junction bases left unmatched: 9. Germline CDR1 reads SGHTA; CDR2 reads FQGNSA. The CDR3 loop spans 16 amino acids. The CDR3 loop reads CASSRTGTGSSYEQYF. The DNA of the CDR3 is TGTGCCAGCAGCAGAACCGGGACAGGAAGCTCCTACGAGCAGTACTTC.

This clonotype was counted a few times. The genes are TRBV24-1 and TRBJ1-2; D call uncertain. The V end lost 12 bases, the J end lost 5 bases, and 21 bases lay between the germline ends. Per the germline V gene, CDR1 is KGHDR and CDR2 is SFDVKD. The CDR3 spans 14 residues. The CDR3 DNA reads as TGTGCCCCGTGTCGCGATAAGCCTAGGTATGGCTACACCTTC. It yields the protein CAPCRDKPRYGYTF.

The chain uses TRBV18 and TRBJ2-7; maybe TRBD1 (6 bases). The V end was cut by 3 bases, the J end by 2 bases, with 8 bases between. The germline gives CDR1 KGHSH, CDR2 LQKENI. The CDR3 is 13 residues long. CDR3 amino acids: CASSPDRAYEQYF. For the CDR3, the DNA is TGTGCCAGCTCACCGGACAGAGCCTACGAGCAGTACTTC.

On this clonotype itself: At one end the junction does not follow the germline gene, possibly because of a read error. The V call is TRBV7-7, the J call TRBJ2-3; TRBD1 might be the D (6 bases). The CDR3 consists of 15 residues. CDR1 and CDR2 from the germline V gene are SSHAT and FNYEAQ (reference sequence). The CDR3 DNA is TGTGCTAGCAGCTTATCGACAGGACGCACAGATACGCAGTATTTT. It is translated as CASSLSTGRTDTQYF.

This clonotype was detected ten times or more. The V and J genes are TRBV5-1 and TRBJ2-3; 8 bases align to TRBD1. Germline CDR1 reads SGHRS; CDR2 reads YFSETQ. The CDR3 length is 14 residues. After removal of 6 bases from V and 1 base from J, the junction contained 4 bases not matched to a gene. The DNA of the CDR3 is TGCGCCAGCAAAAAGGGACAGGGCACAGATACGCAGTATTTT. Translating it yields CASKKGQGTDTQYF.

V gene TRBV7-8 combines with J gene TRBJ2-2; D gene ambiguous. This CDR3 region has 14 residues. The germline V and J ends were trimmed by 0 bases and 2 bases, with 4 bases remaining between them. Germline V CDR1 and CDR2: SGHVS, FQNEAQ. The CDR3 region is CASSLAVNTGELFF. CDR3 nucleotide sequence: TGTGCCAGCAGCTTAGCGGTCAACACCGGGGAGCTGTTTTTT. Using reference TRBV7-8 and TRBJ2-2 for the parts outside the CDR3, the full variable domain is GAGVSQSPRYKVAKRGQDVALRCDPISGHVSLFWYQQALGQGPEFLTYFQNEAQLDKSGLPSDRFFAERPEGSVSTLKIQRTQQEDSAVYLCASSLAVNTGELFFGEGSRLTVL.

The V and J genes are TRBV29-1 and TRBJ1-2; D perhaps matches TRBD1 (6 bases). Trimming cost V 6 bases and J 1 base, with 12 bases left between them. Germline lookup yields CDR1 SQVTM and CDR2 ANQGSEA. The CDR3 has 13 residues. The CDR3 reads CSVSEQGNYGYTF. The CDR3, as DNA: TGCAGCGTATCGGAACAGGGTAACTATGGCTACACCTTC.

Concerning this clonotype itself: A much larger clone is a single base away; this may be a read error. The V and J genes are TRBV7-9 and TRBJ2-1; D gene unclear. Germline CDR1 is SEHNR and CDR2 is FQNEAQ (reference sequence). The CDR3 consists of 12 residues. Here the CDR3 reads CVSSFLYDEQFF. The CDR3 DNA reads TGTGTCAGCAGCTTCCTTTACGATGAGCAGTTCTTC.

This clonotype was observed at least ten times. The chain joins TRBV7-9 to TRBJ2-3; possibly TRBD2 for D (5 bases). The CDR3 covers 15 residues. Deletions cut 5 bases from V and 0 bases from J, with 12 bases between. CDR1 SEHNR and CDR2 FQNEAQ come from the germline V gene (reference sequence). The CDR3 DNA sequence: TGTGCCAGCAGCCCAAGCGGTCCGAGCACAGATACGCAGTATTTT. Residues: CASSPSGPSTDTQYF.

Only a few counts were recorded for this clonotype. A junction boundary mismatches the germline segment, possibly from a read error. This chain uses TRBV5-4 with TRBJ2-7, with 8 positions matching TRBD2. Germline CDR1 reads SGHNT; CDR2 reads YYREEE (reference sequence). CDR3 length: 16 residues. The CDR3 DNA follows: TGTGCCAGCAGCTTGGAGGGATCAGCGGGGGCCTACGAGCAGTGCTTC. Amino acids: CASSLEGSAGAYEQCF.

V usage is TRBV29-1 and J usage is TRBJ2-6; D is ambiguous. V lost 8 bases to trimming and J lost 1 base, with 6 bases between them. There are 12 residues in the CDR3. CDR1 and CDR2 from the germline V gene are SQVTM and ANQGSEA. CDR3: CSPKSGANVLTF. The CDR3 coding sequence is TGCAGCCCCAAATCTGGGGCCAACGTCCTGACTTTC.

This clonotype has more than one count but fewer than ten. The chain uses TRBV7-9 and TRBJ2-7; 7 nucleotides align to TRBD2. The CDR3 sequence is 14 residues long. The germline V gene encodes CDR1 SEHNR and CDR2 FQNEAQ (reference sequence). V lost 0 bases and J lost 3; bases outside the gene matches: 2. This CDR3 is CASSLALADYEQYF. The CDR3 nucleotides read TGTGCCAGCAGCTTAGCCCTAGCGGACTACGAGCAGTACTTC.

This clonotype was counted between two and nine times. The rearrangement uses TRBV2 and TRBJ2-3, with D perhaps matching TRBD1 (6 bases). Germline CDR1 and CDR2: SNHLY and FYNNEI. V was cut by 5 bases and J by 6 bases, with 12 bases left in between. The CDR3 covers 13 residues. The CDR3, as DNA: TGTGCCAGCAGTCGCAGGGGCGGCGATACGCAGTATTTT. Translation: CASSRRGGDTQYF.

The gene calls are TRBV7-9 and TRBJ2-2, with TRBD2 as a possible D gene (5 bases). This CDR3 comprises 15 residues. Trimming cost V 0 bases and J 4 bases, with 9 bases left between them. Germline values: CDR1 SEHNR, CDR2 FQNEAQ (reference sequence). The CDR3 DNA reads as TGTGCCAGCAGCTTAGCGGCGGAGGTCACCGGGGAGCTGTTTTTT. This gives the protein CASSLAAEVTGELFF.

The chain links TRBV6-1 to TRBJ2-1, with 11 bases identical to TRBD2. Germline trimming cut 9 bases from V and 8 bases from J; bases unmatched to any gene: 12. This CDR3 has 15 residues. The germline V gene encodes CDR1 MNHNS and CDR2 SASEGT. CDR3 nucleotides: TGTGCCAGAATAATAGCGGGAGGGCGTGGGTATGAGCAGTTCTTC. Its translation is CARIIAGGRGYEQFF.

The chain recombines TRBV10-3 with TRBJ2-7, with 11 positions matching TRBD2. The CDR3 loop spans 13 amino acids. Germline trimming cut 11 bases from V and 2 bases from J; bases unmatched to any gene: 5. Germline lookup yields CDR1 ENHRY and CDR2 SYGVKD. Here the CDR3 DNA reads TGTGCCTCAGGGACTAGCGGCACCTACGAGCAGTACTTC. Translating gives CASGTSGTYEQYF.

This clonotype occurred many times. This chain uses TRBV24-1 with TRBJ2-3; D is unresolved. Germline V CDR1 and CDR2: KGHDR, SFDVKD. The CDR3 totals 12 residues. V lost 5 bases and J 2 bases, leaving 4 bases between the germline ends. The CDR3: CATSAITDTQYF. The DNA of the CDR3 is TGTGCCACCAGTGCCATCACAGATACGCAGTATTTT.